These 27 T cell receptor beta chains came from one sample sequenced in a study of Tregs in tolerant kidney transplant recipients. Only in-frame clones appear in the TCRdb table, and some are missing; sequencing was by immunoSEQ multiplex PCR. This sample has a few thousand clones; 85% to 90% occur once, and the top ten carry 3% to 4.5%. These receptors have no known antigen. The sequencing here drew on Tregs from blood cultured with allogeneic cells, taken before the transplant. The receptors derive from a human patient who received a combined kidney and bone marrow transplant.

The CDR3, as DNA: TGCGCCAGCAGCTGGCCCGGGCGGGAGAGCGAGCAGTACTTC. Translation gives CASSWPGRESEQYF. The chain carries TRBV5-1 and TRBJ2-7; TRBD2 matches 7 bases. J lost 6 bases, V lost 3 bases, and 9 bases had no gene match. CDR1 is SGHRS, CDR2 YFSETQ, per germline. This CDR3 spans 14 amino acids.

The rearrangement joins TRBV4-1 to TRBJ2-1; 9 bases line up with TRBD2. The junction had 16 bases not matched to a gene; V was cut back by 4 bases and J by 0 bases. This CDR3 has 20 residues. Germline values: CDR1 MGHRA, CDR2 YSYEKL. The CDR3 nucleotides read TGCGCCAGCAGCCCAGTAGCGGGGGTATTGGGTCAAAGCTCCTACAATGAGCAGTTCTTC. It is translated as CASSPVAGVLGQSSYNEQFF.

This clone was picked up a small number of times. The chain links TRBV10-3 to TRBJ2-7; possibly TRBD2 for D (5 bases). V shed 3 bases and J shed 0 bases, with 12 bases lying between them. CDR3 length: 15 residues. From germline, CDR1 is ENHRY and CDR2 SYGVKD. The CDR3 is CAISDGLYSSYEQYF. The DNA for the CDR3 is TGTGCCATCAGTGATGGACTCTACTCCTCCTACGAGCAGTACTTC.

The chain employs TRBV5-6 and TRBJ2-7, with 9 bases fitting TRBD2. In germline, CDR1 is SGHDT, CDR2 YYEEEE. V lost 4 bases to trimming and J lost 1 base; unmatched junction nucleotides: 6. This CDR3 is built from 15 residues. DNA of the CDR3: TGTGCCAGCAGCCTCGGACTAGCGCAATCCTACGAGCAGTACTTC. This gives the protein CASSLGLAQSYEQYF.

J is TRBJ2-1 and V is TRBV28, with D perhaps matching TRBD2 (5 bases). The CDR3 spans 15 residues. V lost 6 bases to trimming and J lost 3 bases, with 15 bases between them. Per germline, CDR1 MDHEN and CDR2 SYDVKM. Written as DNA, the CDR3 is TGTGCCAGCAGCCCGGCGCTAGCTCACTACAATGAGCAGTTCTTC. Its protein product is CASSPALAHYNEQFF.

The chain joins TRBV6-5 to TRBJ1-2, with 8 bases matching TRBD1. The CDR3 covers 15 residues. Germline V gene lookup returns CDR1 MNHEY and CDR2 SVGAGI. V was pared by 5 bases and J by 7 bases, with 12 bases of the junction left unmatched. CDR3 bases: TGTGCCAGCAGTAGCCACTCGCAGGGGGCCGGTGGCTACACCTTC. Translated: CASSSHSQGAGGYTF.

This sequence joins TRBV7-9 and TRBJ2-3, with D possibly TRBD2 on 5 matching bases. Trimming removed 5 bases at V and 4 bases at J, with 16 bases between. The germline gives CDR1 SEHNR, CDR2 FQNEAQ (reference sequence). The CDR3 is 15 amino acids. The CDR3 spells CASSPRTPGPDTQYF. The CDR3 DNA reads TGTGCCAGCAGCCCACGGACTCCCGGCCCAGATACGCAGTATTTT.

This chain connects TRBV7-5 to TRBJ1-3. TRBV7-5 is given as a pseudogene. The CDR3 is 16 residues long. CDR3 sequence (DNA): TGTGTCAGAAGCGGTGGACCAGGAAAGGGACGAAACACCATATATTTT. Translation gives CVRSGGPGKGRNTIYF.

This sequence joins TRBV9 and TRBJ2-7, with D possibly TRBD2 on 5 matching bases. V lost 2 bases to trimming and J lost 2 bases, with 8 bases between them. The CDR3 extends over 13 amino acids. Germline V gene lookup returns CDR1 SGDLS and CDR2 YYNGEE. Written as DNA, the CDR3 is TGTGCCAGCAGCGTCGGACTTGCCTACGAGCAGTACTTC. Its protein product is CASSVGLAYEQYF.

The chain joins TRBV10-2 to TRBJ1-4; D is possibly TRBD1 (5 bases). V lost 5 bases, J lost 11 bases, and 12 bases lay in between. This CDR3 has 12 residues. The germline CDR1 and CDR2 sequences are WSHSY and SAAADI. The CDR3 sequence: CASSSEGRKLFF. The CDR3 bases are TGCGCCAGCAGTTCCGAGGGGAGGAAACTGTTTTTT.

The CDR3 region is CASTLRDRRAGETQYF. The CDR3 nucleotides read TGTGCCAGCACCTTGAGGGACAGGCGGGCAGGAGAGACCCAGTACTTC. The chain is built from TRBV6-6 and TRBJ2-5, with TRBD1 identical over 8 bases. Per the germline V gene, CDR1 is MNHNY and CDR2 is SVGAGI (reference sequence). Trimming cost V 7 bases and J 4 bases; bases outside gene matches: 14. This CDR3 comprises 16 residues.

CDR3 protein: CASSLEPPSSYNEQFF. The CDR3 DNA reads TGTGCCAGCAGCTTAGAACCACCGAGCTCCTACAATGAGCAGTTCTTC. The gene calls are TRBV7-2 and TRBJ2-1; D is unresolved. The CDR3 contains 16 residues. From germline, CDR1 is SGHTA and CDR2 FQGNSA. V was clipped by 1 base and J by 0 bases, with 10 bases between them.

This clone has a handful of counts. This chain connects TRBV2 to TRBJ2-3; TRBD1 might be the D (6 bases). Trimming left V 7 bases short and J 2 bases short, with 10 bases between. The CDR3 is 13 residues long. Germline V lookup: CDR1 SNHLY, CDR2 FYNNEI. DNA of the CDR3: TGTGCCAGCAACAGGGACCTCACAGATACGCAGTATTTT. It specifies CASNRDLTDTQYF.

This clone was found once. The V call is TRBV11-3, the J call TRBJ2-1; the match to TRBD2 covers 10 bases. Trimming removed 4 bases from V and 0 bases from J; junction bases left unmatched: 3. Germline-derived CDR1 and CDR2 are SGHNT and YENEEA. The CDR3 contains 16 residues. The CDR3 DNA follows: TGTGCCAGCAGCTCACTAGCGGGAAGCTCCTACAATGAGCAGTTCTTC. It codes for CASSSLAGSSYNEQFF.

This clone appeared a single time. This rearrangement joins TRBV6-5 to TRBJ2-2, with D uncertain. Germline V CDR1 and CDR2: MNHEY, SVGAGI. V was trimmed by 6 bases and J by 1 base, leaving 9 bases between them. The CDR3 loop spans 14 amino acids. CDR3 region: CASRFSGNTGELFF. The CDR3 coding sequence is TGTGCCAGCAGGTTCTCGGGGAACACCGGGGAGCTGTTTTTT.

The chain carries TRBV11-2 and TRBJ2-7; no clear D gene. This CDR3 region has 13 residues. V dropped 5 bases and J dropped 2 bases, with 10 bases sitting between them. Germline CDR1 SGHAT, CDR2 FQNNGV. The CDR3 sequence is CASSPDGPYEQYF. CDR3 bases: TGTGCCAGCAGCCCAGACGGCCCCTACGAGCAGTACTTC.

The chain employs TRBV5-1 and TRBJ1-5; 11 bases are a match to TRBD1. Germline CDR1 and CDR2: SGHRS and YFSETQ. V lost 4 bases, J lost 7 bases, and 4 bases stayed unmatched. The CDR3 covers 14 residues. CDR3 nucleotides: TGCGCCAGCAGCCCGGGACAGGGGGGGCAGCCCCAGCATTTT. Translating it yields CASSPGQGGQPQHF.

This sequence joins TRBV2 and TRBJ1-5; D is undetermined. This CDR3 comprises 17 residues. V lost 2 bases, J lost 6 bases, and 20 bases lay in between. The germline V gene has CDR1 SNHLY and CDR2 FYNNEI. The CDR3 sequence is CASSETSGGLLGQPQHF. The CDR3 DNA reads TGTGCCAGCAGTGAAACTTCAGGAGGGTTATTGGGTCAGCCCCAGCATTTT.

J is TRBJ2-7 and V is TRBV18, with unresolved D. V was pared by 3 bases and J by 2 bases, with 8 bases between. The length of the CDR3 is 13 residues. CDR1 is KGHSH, CDR2 LQKENI, per germline. As DNA, the CDR3 is TGTGCCAGCTCACCCTCAGGAACCTACGAGCAGTACTTC. Translation: CASSPSGTYEQYF.

The gene calls are TRBV5-6 and TRBJ2-1; no clear D. Trimming left V 1 base short and J 7 bases short, with 9 bases between. Germline V gene data show CDR1 as SGHDT and CDR2 as YYEEEE. The CDR3 covers 13 residues. Written as DNA, the CDR3 is TGTGCCAGCAGCTTGTTCACGGTTAATGAGCAGTTCTTC. The encoded protein is CASSLFTVNEQFF.

The V gene is TRBV25-1, the J gene TRBJ2-1; 11 bases match TRBD1. This CDR3 is 16 amino acids long. Losses at the gene ends were 2 bases for V and 7 bases for J; bases not matched to a gene: 7. Germline CDR1 reads MGHDK; CDR2 reads SYGVNS. CDR3 region: CASSEPGQGEGNEQFF. Written as DNA, the CDR3 is TGTGCCAGCAGTGAACCGGGACAGGGGGAAGGGAATGAGCAGTTCTTC.

The gene calls are TRBV19 and TRBJ2-1; 10 bases map to TRBD1. This CDR3 has 16 amino acids. Germline CDR1 LNHDA, CDR2 SQIVND (reference sequence). Trimming at V came to 1 base and at J to 4 bases, leaving 4 bases not matched to a gene. CDR3 sequence: CASSIVGQGTYNEQFF. The DNA of the CDR3 is TGTGCCAGTAGTATAGTGGGACAGGGGACATACAATGAGCAGTTCTTC.

The chain has TRBV5-1 and TRBJ1-1, with TRBD1 as a possible D gene (6 bases). Germline CDR1 reads SGHRS; CDR2 reads YFSETQ. The CDR3 extends over 13 amino acids. V lost 4 bases to trimming and J lost 7 bases, with 14 bases between them. The CDR3 region is CASSPQGKFEAFF. Written as DNA, the CDR3 is TGCGCCAGCAGCCCACAGGGTAAGTTTGAAGCTTTCTTT.

The chain has TRBV4-3 and TRBJ1-2, with D perhaps matching TRBD1 (5 bases). Per the germline V gene, CDR1 is LGHNA and CDR2 is YSLEER. V shed 4 bases and J shed 8 bases, with 20 bases lying between them. This CDR3 has 15 residues. The CDR3 spells CASSPRGAGSGGYTF. CDR3 DNA: TGCGCCAGCAGCCCCCGTGGGGCGGGGTCGGGGGGCTACACCTTC.

The rearrangement uses TRBV29-1 and TRBJ1-1; D is possibly TRBD1 (6 bases). The CDR3 runs to 12 residues. The V and J ends lost 3 bases and 4 bases respectively, with 9 bases between them. Germline CDR1 and CDR2: SQVTM and ANQGSEA. This CDR3 reads CSVDIGGTEAFF. Written as DNA, the CDR3 is TGCAGCGTTGATATAGGGGGCACTGAAGCTTTCTTT.

The CDR3 reads CASSLWRARYEQYF. DNA for the CDR3: TGTGCCAGCAGTTTATGGAGGGCGCGCTACGAGCAGTACTTC. V usage is TRBV28 and J usage is TRBJ2-7; D possibly corresponds to TRBD2 (5 bases). The germline V gene has CDR1 MDHEN and CDR2 SYDVKM. This CDR3 spans 14 amino acids. V lost 0 bases, J lost 3 bases, and 9 bases lay in between.

The chain recombines TRBV11-2 with TRBJ1-1, with D possibly matching TRBD1 (6 bases). The V gene lost 7 bases and the J gene lost 7 bases, with 19 bases spanning the gap. The CDR3 is 14 residues long. Germline V CDR1 and CDR2: SGHAT, FQNNGV. In nucleotides, the CDR3 is TGTGCCAGCACCGTGAGGGGGGGAAAGGGTGAAGCTTTCTTT. Residues: CASTVRGGKGEAFF.